These 13 T cell receptor beta chains share one sample of origin, sequenced in a study of breast tumors, draining lymph nodes, adjacent tissues. Breast cancer patients provided tissue from their axillary draining lymph nodes. One entry per CDR3 protein, called by TCRdb with MiXCR from the multiplex PCR reads. This table holds approximately 300,000 distinct CDR3 sequences, 30% to 35% found once. The specimen sequenced was axillary lymph node tissue. The receptors stem from a female donor with breast cancer. Some clones in this sample may be carry-over from other donors' samples.

This clonotype has a count of ten or more. The V call is TRBV6-6, the J call TRBJ2-7, with a possible D match to TRBD1 (6 bases). CDR3 size: 12 residues. Germline lookup yields CDR1 MNHNY and CDR2 SVGAGI (reference sequence). V was clipped by 5 bases and J by 2 bases, with 7 bases between them. CDR3 nucleotide sequence: TGTGCCAGCAGTGGGACACCCTACGAGCAGTACTTC. Its translation: CASSGTPYEQYF.

The V and J genes are TRBV18 and TRBJ2-2; 9 bases fit TRBD2. This CDR3 is 15 amino acids long. The trim removed 2 bases at V and 6 bases at J, leaving 4 bases unmatched. Germline CDR1 and CDR2: KGHSH and LQKENI. CDR3: CASSPRLADPGELFF. The CDR3, as DNA: TGTGCCAGCTCACCAAGACTAGCGGACCCCGGGGAGCTGTTTTTT.

This clonotype has at least ten counts. V and J are TRBV29-1 and TRBJ2-1; TRBD2 is a possible D gene (5 bases). V shed 4 bases and J shed 8 bases, with 9 bases lying between them. Germline V gene sequence: CDR1 SQVTM, CDR2 ANQGSEA. The CDR3 spans 11 residues. CDR3 in amino acids: CSVGSGDEQFF. The CDR3 DNA reads TGCAGCGTTGGTTCCGGGGATGAGCAGTTCTTC.

This clonotype was counted ten times or more. The CDR3 coding sequence is TGCAGTGCTAGAGCCGCCACTAGCGGCCTCTACAATGAGCAGTTCTTC. Residues: CSARAATSGLYNEQFF. This chain links TRBV20-1 with TRBJ2-1; the match to TRBD2 covers 8 bases. From germline, CDR1 is DFQATT and CDR2 SNEGSKA (reference sequence). V shed 1 base, J shed 3 bases, and the junction held 8 bases outside the gene matches. This CDR3 has 16 amino acids.

This clonotype has a count of ten or more. The chain couples TRBV11-1 to TRBJ2-5; TRBD1 agrees at 8 bases. The CDR3 length is 16 residues. The V and J ends lost 6 bases and 3 bases, in that order; junction bases with no gene match: 12. In germline, CDR1 is SGHAT, CDR2 FQDESV (reference sequence). The CDR3 DNA follows: TGTGCCAGCAGGGAACGAGGGACAGGCCGGAAAGAGACCCAGTACTTC. Translated: CASRERGTGRKETQYF.

This clonotype was counted ten times or more. The chain combines TRBV24-1 with TRBJ2-7; the match to TRBD1 covers 7 bases. The germline V gene encodes CDR1 KGHDR and CDR2 SFDVKD. The CDR3 runs to 14 residues. Germline trimming cut 3 bases from V and 8 bases from J; bases unmatched to any gene: 9. This CDR3 reads CATSDNGQADKQYF. In DNA form, the CDR3 reads TGTGCCACCAGTGATAACGGACAGGCTGATAAGCAGTACTTC.

Of note for this clonotype: A read error is possible here, since a much larger clone lies one base away. V gene TRBV20-1 combines with J gene TRBJ2-1; D may match TRBD1 or TRBD2 (5 bases each). Germline assignment: CDR1 DFQATT and CDR2 SNEGSKA (reference sequence). Trimming left V 5 bases short and J 5 bases short, with 13 bases between. The CDR3 has 13 residues. The CDR3 sequence: CSAPSGDHNEQFF. The DNA for the CDR3 is TGCAGTGCTCCTTCCGGGGACCACAATGAGCAGTTCTTC.

Concerning this clonotype itself: No conserved phenylalanine or tryptophan ends this CDR3, so it is likely a read error. The CDR3 nucleotides read TGTGCCAGCAGTTACTCGAACGGCGCCCGACTTGGCTACACCCTC. It is translated as CASSYSNGARLGYTL. V is TRBV6-7 and J is TRBJ1-2; D gene uncertain. TRBV6-7 is designated an ORF whose function remains uncertain. This CDR3 has 15 amino acids. The ends were cut back, 0 bases at V and 7 bases at J, with 15 bases in the middle.

As for this clonotype: A much larger clone lies a single base off, so this may be a read error. The chain combines TRBV6-4 with TRBJ2-1; 9 bases line up with TRBD2. The CDR3 spans 13 residues. Looked up from germline, CDR1 is MRHNA and CDR2 is SNTAGT. The CDR3 DNA is TGTGCCAACAGTGACTACGGGACTAGCAGGCAGTTCTTC. Translation gives CANSDYGTSRQFF.

Ten or more counts support this clonotype. The chain combines TRBV29-1 with TRBJ2-1; TRBD2 aligns across 9 bases. Losses at the gene ends were 4 bases for V and 8 bases for J; bases not matched to a gene: 15. The germline V gene has CDR1 SQVTM and CDR2 ANQGSEA. This CDR3 is built from 16 residues. The CDR3 DNA follows: TGCAGCGTTGGCATGGCGGGGGGGGGCGCCCTACATGAGCAGTTCTTC. Encoded protein: CSVGMAGGGALHEQFF.

This clonotype has ten or more counts. The chain links TRBV2 to TRBJ1-4; D possibly corresponds to TRBD1 (6 bases). Germline V gene data show CDR1 as SNHLY and CDR2 as FYNNEI. V was clipped by 7 bases and J by 10 bases, with 19 bases between them. The CDR3 runs to 14 residues. The chain's CDR3 is CASTLDSARGKLFF. For the CDR3, the DNA is TGTGCCAGCACCCTGGACAGCGCCCGAGGAAAACTGTTTTTT.

Ten or more counts support this clonotype. The chain has TRBV7-9 and TRBJ2-1; perhaps D is TRBD1 or TRBD2 (5 bases each). V lost 8 bases and J 9 bases, leaving 32 bases between the germline ends. The CDR3 is 18 amino acids. From germline, CDR1 is SEHNR and CDR2 FQNEAQ (reference sequence). CDR3 region: CASASLIRRDRRRGEQFF. The CDR3 nucleotides read TGTGCCAGCGCATCACTAATCCGCCGGGACCGACGTCGGGGTGAGCAGTTCTTC.

In regard to this clonotype: It may be a read error: a sequence one base away is much more abundant. Since no conserved phenylalanine or tryptophan closes the CDR3, a read error is the likely cause. The rearrangement joins TRBV11-2 to TRBJ2-3, with unresolved D. The germline gives CDR1 SGHAT, CDR2 FQNNGV. CDR3 length equals 16 residues. V lost 2 bases, J lost 4 bases, and 16 bases lay in between. For the CDR3, the DNA is TGTGCCAGCAGCTTAAGTTCCTCGGTGGGTGCAGATACGCAGTATTGT. Protein: CASSLSSSVGADTQYC.